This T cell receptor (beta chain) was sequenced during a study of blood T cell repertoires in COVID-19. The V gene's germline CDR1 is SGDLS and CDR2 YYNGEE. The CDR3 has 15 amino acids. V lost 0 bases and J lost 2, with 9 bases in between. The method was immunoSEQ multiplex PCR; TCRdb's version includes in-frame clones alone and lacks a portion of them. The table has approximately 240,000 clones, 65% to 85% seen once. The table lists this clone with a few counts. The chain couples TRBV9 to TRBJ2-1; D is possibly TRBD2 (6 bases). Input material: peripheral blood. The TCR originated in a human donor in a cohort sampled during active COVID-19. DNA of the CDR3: TGTGCCAGCAGCGTAGACGGGAGACCCTACAATGAGCAGTTCTTC. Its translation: CASSVDGRPYNEQFF.